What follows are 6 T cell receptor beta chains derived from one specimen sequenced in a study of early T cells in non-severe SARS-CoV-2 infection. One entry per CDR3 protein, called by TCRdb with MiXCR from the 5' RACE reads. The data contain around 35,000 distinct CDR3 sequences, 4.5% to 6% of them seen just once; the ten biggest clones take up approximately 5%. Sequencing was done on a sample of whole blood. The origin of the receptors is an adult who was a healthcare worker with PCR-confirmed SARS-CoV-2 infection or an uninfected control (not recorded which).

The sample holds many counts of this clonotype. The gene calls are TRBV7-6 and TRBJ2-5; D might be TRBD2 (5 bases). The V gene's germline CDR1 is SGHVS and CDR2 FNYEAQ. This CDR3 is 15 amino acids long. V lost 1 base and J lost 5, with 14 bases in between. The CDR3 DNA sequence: TGTGCCAGCAGCTTAGGCCTAGCATCCTCGGAGACCCAGTACTTC. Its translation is CASSLGLASSETQYF.

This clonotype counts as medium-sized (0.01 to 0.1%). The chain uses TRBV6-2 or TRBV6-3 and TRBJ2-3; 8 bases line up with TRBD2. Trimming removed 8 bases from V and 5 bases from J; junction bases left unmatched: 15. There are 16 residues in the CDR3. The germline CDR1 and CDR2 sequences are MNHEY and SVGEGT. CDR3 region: CASEAAGGAMGDTQYF. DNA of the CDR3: TGTGCCAGCGAGGCGGCGGGAGGTGCCATGGGAGATACGCAGTATTTT.

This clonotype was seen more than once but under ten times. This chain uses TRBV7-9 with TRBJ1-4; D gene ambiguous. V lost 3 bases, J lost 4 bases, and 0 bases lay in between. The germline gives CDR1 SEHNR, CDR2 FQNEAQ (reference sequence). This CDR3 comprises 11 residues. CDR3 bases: TGTGCCAGCAGCTTTAATGAAAAACTGTTTTTT. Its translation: CASSFNEKLFF. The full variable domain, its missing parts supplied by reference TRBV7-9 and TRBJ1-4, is DTGVSQNPRHKITKRGQNVTFRCDPISEHNRLYWYRQTLGQGPEFLTYFQNEAQLEKSRLLSDRFSAERPKGSFSTLEIQRTEQGDSAMYLCASSFNEKLFFGSGTQLSVL.

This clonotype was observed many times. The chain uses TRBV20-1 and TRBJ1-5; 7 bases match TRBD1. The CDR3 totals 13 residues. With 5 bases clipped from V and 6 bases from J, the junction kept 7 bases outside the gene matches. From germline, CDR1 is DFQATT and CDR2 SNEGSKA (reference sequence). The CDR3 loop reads CSAQTGRGQPQHF. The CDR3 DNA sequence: TGCAGTGCTCAGACAGGGCGGGGTCAGCCCCAGCATTTT.

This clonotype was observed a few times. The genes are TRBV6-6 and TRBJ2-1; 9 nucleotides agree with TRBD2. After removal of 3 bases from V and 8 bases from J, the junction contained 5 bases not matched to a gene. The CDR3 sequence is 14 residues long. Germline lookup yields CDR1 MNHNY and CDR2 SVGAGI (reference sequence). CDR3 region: CASSYTLAGYEQFF. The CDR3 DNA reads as TGTGCCAGCAGTTATACCCTAGCGGGATATGAGCAGTTCTTC.

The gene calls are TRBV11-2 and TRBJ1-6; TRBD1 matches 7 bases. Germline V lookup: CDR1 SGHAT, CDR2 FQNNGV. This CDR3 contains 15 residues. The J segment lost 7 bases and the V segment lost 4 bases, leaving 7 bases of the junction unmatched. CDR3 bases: TGTGCCAGCAGCTATGACAGGGTTCGCAATTCACCCCTCCACTTT. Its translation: CASSYDRVRNSPLHF. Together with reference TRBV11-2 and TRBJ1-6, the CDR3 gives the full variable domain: EAGVAQSPRYKIIEKRQSVAFWCNPISGHATLYWYQQILGQGPKLLIQFQNNGVVDDSQLPKDRFSAERLKGVDSTLKIQPAKLEDSAVYLCASSYDRVRNSPLHFGNGTRLTVT.